These T cell receptor beta chains were read from a single sample in a study of T cells in Graves' hyperthyroidism and ophthalmopathy. TCRdb redid the calling of the multiplex PCR reads with MiXCR, one entry per CDR3 protein. The data show under 400,000 distinct CDR3 sequences, approximately 18% seen once. The sequencing sample was made of blood. Source of these receptors: a woman aged 50 to 60 with Graves' hyperthyroidism. Both conserved end residues are part of each CDR3. Fields, in order: J gene, V gene, clone size, D gene, CDR3 DNA, CDR3 protein. A D gene is named only where the DNA matches it firmly. Size is omitted from some rows. Given values are once, few, many or a class for expanded clones.

J: TRBJ2-1
V: TRBV13
size: few
D: .
DNA: TGTGCCAGCAGCTCCCCGGACAGATACAATGAGCAGTTCTTC
CDR3: CASSSPDRYNEQFF

J: TRBJ2-3
V: TRBV12-5
size: .
D: TRBD2
DNA: TGTGCTACACGGACTAGCGGGAGTAGCACAGATACGCAGTATTTT
CDR3: CATRTSGSSTDTQYF

J: TRBJ1-5
V: TRBV10-3
size: many
D: .
DNA: TGTGCCATCAAGGAGGCCCCTGATCAGCCCCAGCATTTT
CDR3: CAIKEAPDQPQHF

J: TRBJ2-7
V: TRBV19
size: .
D: TRBD1
DNA: TGTGCCAGTAGTCCAACCCCTTCCGGGACAGGGACTTACGAGCAGTACTTC
CDR3: CASSPTPSGTGTYEQYF

J: TRBJ2-2
V: TRBV7-9
size: few
D: TRBD1
DNA: TGTGCCAGCAGTTTACGACAGGGATTCACCGGGGAGCTGTTTTTT
CDR3: CASSLRQGFTGELFF

J: TRBJ1-2
V: TRBV7-9
size: few
D: .
DNA: TGTGCCAGCAGCCCTCCGGGACCGAGCTATGGCTACACCTTC
CDR3: CASSPPGPSYGYTF

J: TRBJ2-7
V: TRBV12-3/TRBV12-4
size: many
D: .
DNA: TGTGCCAGCAGTTTGGGCGACGCCTACGAGCAGTACTTC
CDR3: CASSLGDAYEQYF

J: TRBJ2-3
V: TRBV2
size: .
D: TRBD2
DNA: TGTGCCAGCAGATCTAGCGGGGGGGAGACAGATACGCAGTATTTT
CDR3: CASRSSGGETDTQYF

J: TRBJ2-7
V: TRBV2
size: many
D: TRBD2
DNA: TGTGCCAGCAGAGGCGGGAGGTACGAGCAGTACTTC
CDR3: CASRGGRYEQYF

J: TRBJ1-4
V: TRBV6-1
size: many
D: .
DNA: TGTGCCAGCAAGTTGAGCGTTACAACTAATGAAAAACTGTTTTTT
CDR3: CASKLSVTTNEKLFF

J: TRBJ1-2
V: TRBV10-3
size: .
D: .
DNA: TGTGCCATCAGTGGACACCTACTTGCCTTAGGTGGCTACACCTTC
CDR3: CAISGHLLALGGYTF

J: TRBJ2-2
V: TRBV5-1
size: .
D: .
DNA: TGCGCCAGCAGCTTGGCCCCAACCGCGAACACCGGGGAGCTGTTTTTT
CDR3: CASSLAPTANTGELFF

J: TRBJ2-1
V: TRBV9
size: .
D: .
DNA: TGTGCCAGCAGCGCCTCCCCTGGGTCCTACAATGAGCAGTTCTTC
CDR3: CASSASPGSYNEQFF

J: TRBJ1-1
V: TRBV6-1
size: .
D: .
DNA: TGTGCCAGTTCAGGGAGGACTGAAGCTTTCTTT
CDR3: CASSGRTEAFF

J: TRBJ1-2
V: TRBV4-1
size: .
D: TRBD1
DNA: TGCGCCAGCAGCCAAGCTGAGGGGGCCCATGGCTACACCTTC
CDR3: CASSQAEGAHGYTF

J: TRBJ2-1
V: TRBV18
size: .
D: .
DNA: TGTGCCAGCTCACCAGTGAGACAGACCGAGCAGTTCTTC
CDR3: CASSPVRQTEQFF

J: TRBJ2-5
V: TRBV28
size: .
D: TRBD2
DNA: TGTGCCAGCAGTTTCATGGCCCCCGGGGGGGACCAGTACTTC
CDR3: CASSFMAPGGDQYF

J: TRBJ2-2
V: TRBV27
size: .
D: .
DNA: TGTGCCAGCAGTTTATCTGTAGGATATGGCGGGGAGCTGTTTTTT
CDR3: CASSLSVGYGGELFF

J: TRBJ1-2
V: TRBV3-1
size: .
D: .
DNA: TGTGCCAGCAGCCAAGAAGGGGCTTATGGCTACACCTTC
CDR3: CASSQEGAYGYTF

J: TRBJ1-1
V: TRBV5-1
size: many
D: TRBD1
DNA: TGCGCCAGCAGCCGAATGACAGGGGACACTGAAGCTTTCTTT
CDR3: CASSRMTGDTEAFF

J: TRBJ1-5
V: TRBV19
size: .
D: .
DNA: TGTGCCAGTAGTGGGCAGGGAGTTTTCTCGAGTCAGCCCCAGCATTTT
CDR3: CASSGQGVFSSQPQHF

J: TRBJ2-1
V: TRBV5-1
size: .
D: .
DNA: TGCGCCAGCAGCTTGGACAACGTCGGCGGCGGAAACAATGAGCAGTTCTTC
CDR3: CASSLDNVGGGNNEQFF

J: TRBJ1-5
V: TRBV3-1
size: many
D: TRBD1
DNA: TGTGCCAGCTCACAGGACAGGGGGCAGCCCCAGCATTTT
CDR3: CASSQDRGQPQHF

J: TRBJ2-1
V: TRBV7-2
size: many
D: .
DNA: TGTGCCAGCAGCTTATCAGGGAGCCTACACAATGAGCAGTTCTTC
CDR3: CASSLSGSLHNEQFF

J: TRBJ2-5
V: TRBV3-1
size: many
D: .
DNA: TGTGCCAGCAGCCCAGGCCGGGACCCCCAGTACTTC
CDR3: CASSPGRDPQYF

J: TRBJ1-4
V: TRBV9
size: .
D: TRBD1
DNA: TGTGCCAGCAGCCCATCCGGGACAGGGGGCTCTAATGAAAAACTGTTTTTT
CDR3: CASSPSGTGGSNEKLFF

J: TRBJ2-7
V: TRBV10-1
size: .
D: .
DNA: TGCGCCAGCAGTCACACTCAAACCCACGACGTCAGCTCCTACGAGCAGTACTTC
CDR3: CASSHTQTHDVSSYEQYF

J: TRBJ2-1
V: TRBV19
size: once
D: .
DNA: TGTGCCAGTAGTATGTCTCATAGCTCCTACAATGAGCAGTTCTTC
CDR3: CASSMSHSSYNEQFF

J: TRBJ1-6
V: TRBV3-1
size: many
D: .
DNA: TGTGCCAGCAGCCCACAGGGAACCTATAATTCACCCCTCCACTTT
CDR3: CASSPQGTYNSPLHF

J: TRBJ1-5
V: TRBV10-3
size: few
D: .
DNA: TGTGCCACCCAGGCGGCCGGCAATCAGCCCCAGCATTTT
CDR3: CATQAAGNQPQHF

J: TRBJ1-2
V: TRBV27
size: many
D: .
DNA: TGTGCCAGCAGTCAAGACAAAGCCTATGGCTACACCTTC
CDR3: CASSQDKAYGYTF

J: TRBJ2-5
V: TRBV11-2
size: .
D: TRBD2
DNA: TGTGCCAGCAGCTTTGGTGCTAGCGGGAGGCTGGGGCAAGAGACCCAGTACTTC
CDR3: CASSFGASGRLGQETQYF

J: TRBJ1-6
V: TRBV6-2/TRBV6-3
size: many
D: .
DNA: TGTGCCAGCAGTTATCAGCTGCGTTCACCCCTCCACTTT
CDR3: CASSYQLRSPLHF

J: TRBJ2-3
V: TRBV20-1
size: many
D: TRBD2
DNA: TGCAGTGCTAGGGGGCCCTTGACCGGGGCGGGAGCAGATACGCAGTATTTT
CDR3: CSARGPLTGAGADTQYF

J: TRBJ2-3
V: TRBV6-5
size: .
D: .
DNA: TGTGCCAGCAGTTACAGGCGGAGTGGGGATACGCAGTATTTT
CDR3: CASSYRRSGDTQYF

J: TRBJ1-1
V: TRBV2
size: many
D: .
DNA: TGTGCCAGCATACGGGACGAGAAAATCCCAACTGGAGCTTTCTTT
CDR3: CASIRDEKIPTGAFF

J: TRBJ2-1
V: TRBV6-1
size: many
D: TRBD2
DNA: TGTGCCAGCAGTTCTAGCGGGAAAAACAATGAGCAGTTCTTC
CDR3: CASSSSGKNNEQFF

J: TRBJ1-1
V: TRBV7-8
size: many
D: TRBD1
DNA: TGTGCCAGCAGCTTAATAGGGGGCGATGGTGAAGCTTTCTTT
CDR3: CASSLIGGDGEAFF

J: TRBJ1-5
V: TRBV4-1
size: .
D: .
DNA: TGCGCCAGCAGCCAAGGTAACATTAATCAGCCCCAGCATTTT
CDR3: CASSQGNINQPQHF

J: TRBJ1-2
V: TRBV10-3
size: .
D: .
DNA: TGTGCCATCAGTGAGTGGGCAGACGATGGCTACACCTTC
CDR3: CAISEWADDGYTF

J: TRBJ1-5
V: TRBV3-1
size: .
D: .
DNA: TGTGCCAGCAGCCAAGTAAATCAAGGACAGCCCCAGCATTTT
CDR3: CASSQVNQGQPQHF

J: TRBJ2-1
V: TRBV4-1
size: .
D: TRBD1
DNA: TGCGCCAGCAGCCAACCGGGACAGGGGGCCTACAATGAGCAGTTCTTC
CDR3: CASSQPGQGAYNEQFF

J: TRBJ1-1
V: TRBV12-3/TRBV12-4
size: few
D: .
DNA: TGTGCCAGCAGTCCTAGTCCCCCCCCGAACACTGAAGCTTTCTTT
CDR3: CASSPSPPPNTEAFF

J: TRBJ2-5
V: TRBV6-2/TRBV6-3
size: .
D: TRBD1
DNA: TGTGCCAGCACCACCCCCGCCGGGACAGGGGGACGAGAGACCCAGTACTTC
CDR3: CASTTPAGTGGRETQYF

J: TRBJ1-3
V: TRBV2
size: few
D: .
DNA: TGTGCCAGCAGTGACCGGGGTGCTGGAAACACCATATATTTT
CDR3: CASSDRGAGNTIYF

J: TRBJ1-5
V: TRBV7-2
size: few
D: .
DNA: TGTGCCAGCAGCTTACATGCGGGGGGATCCGGTCAGCCCCAGCATTTT
CDR3: CASSLHAGGSGQPQHF

J: TRBJ2-3
V: TRBV18
size: .
D: .
DNA: TGTGCCAGCTCCACGGGACAAGTCACAGATACGCAGTATTTT
CDR3: CASSTGQVTDTQYF

J: TRBJ2-2
V: TRBV28
size: .
D: TRBD2
DNA: TGTGCCAGCACCCGGACTAGCCTCGCCGGGGAGCTGTTTTTT
CDR3: CASTRTSLAGELFF

J: TRBJ1-6
V: TRBV6-1
size: many
D: TRBD1
DNA: TGTGCCAGCAGAGGCAAGACAGGGAGGAATTCACCCCTCCACTTT
CDR3: CASRGKTGRNSPLHF

J: TRBJ2-3
V: TRBV9
size: many
D: TRBD2
DNA: TGTGCCAGCAGCGTAGACTATAGCGGGGGCACAGATACGCAGTATTTT
CDR3: CASSVDYSGGTDTQYF

J: TRBJ1-4
V: TRBV3-1
size: .
D: .
DNA: TGTGCCAGCACCCTCGGGACCTGGGGTGAAAAACTGTTTTTT
CDR3: CASTLGTWGEKLFF

J: TRBJ2-3
V: TRBV20-1
size: many
D: TRBD2
DNA: TGCAGTGCTAGATCCCTAGCGGGGGATACGCAGTATTTT
CDR3: CSARSLAGDTQYF

J: TRBJ2-1
V: TRBV28
size: many
D: TRBD1
DNA: TGTGCCAGCAGTCCGGGACAGGGGGCCTTTAACCCCTCGTTCTTC
CDR3: CASSPGQGAFNPSFF

J: TRBJ2-5
V: TRBV20-1
size: many
D: .
DNA: TGCAGTGCTAGAGATTTTGGGAGGCAGGGCCGAGGTGGTATCCAAGAGACCCAGTACTTC
CDR3: CSARDFGRQGRGGIQETQYF

J: TRBJ2-3
V: TRBV29-1
size: few
D: TRBD1
DNA: TGCAGCGTTGCCACGACAGGGGGCGAGGATACGCAGTATTTT
CDR3: CSVATTGGEDTQYF

J: TRBJ1-5
V: TRBV18
size: many
D: TRBD1
DNA: TGTGCCAGCTCACCCACGGGACAGGGTGATCAGCCCCAGCATTTT
CDR3: CASSPTGQGDQPQHF

J: TRBJ1-1
V: TRBV6-9
size: .
D: .
DNA: TGTGCCAGCAGTTCCCCGGCCATCATTTCGAACACTGAAGCTTTCTTT
CDR3: CASSSPAIISNTEAFF

J: TRBJ1-2
V: TRBV4-2
size: .
D: TRBD1
DNA: TGTGCCAGCAGCCCGCTTAGGGGACAGAACTATGGCTACACCTTC
CDR3: CASSPLRGQNYGYTF

J: TRBJ2-2
V: TRBV12-3/TRBV12-4
size: .
D: .
DNA: TGTGCCAGCAGTTTAGGGGGCGGGAAGAACACCGGGGAGCTGTTTTTT
CDR3: CASSLGGGKNTGELFF

J: TRBJ2-5
V: TRBV3-1
size: many
D: TRBD2
DNA: TGTGCCAGCAGACAAGGGGCGCTAGCGGGTGCGGGGACCCAGTACTTC
CDR3: CASRQGALAGAGTQYF